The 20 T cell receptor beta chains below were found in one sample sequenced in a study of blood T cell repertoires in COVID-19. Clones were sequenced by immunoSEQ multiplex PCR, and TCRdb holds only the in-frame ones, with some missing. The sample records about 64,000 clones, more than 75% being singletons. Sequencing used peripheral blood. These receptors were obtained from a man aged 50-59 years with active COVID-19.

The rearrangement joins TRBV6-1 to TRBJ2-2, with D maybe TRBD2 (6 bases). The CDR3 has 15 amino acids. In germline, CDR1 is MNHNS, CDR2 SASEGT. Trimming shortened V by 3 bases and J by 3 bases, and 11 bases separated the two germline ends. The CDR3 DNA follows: TGTGCCAGCAGTGATAGGGGAGGTCACACCGGGGAGCTGTTTTTT. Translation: CASSDRGGHTGELFF.

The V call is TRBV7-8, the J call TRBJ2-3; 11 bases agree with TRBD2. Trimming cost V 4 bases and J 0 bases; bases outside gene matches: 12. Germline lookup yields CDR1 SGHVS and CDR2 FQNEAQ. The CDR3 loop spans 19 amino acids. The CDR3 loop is CASSWDSSGRFPSTDTQYF. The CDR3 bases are TGTGCCAGCAGCTGGGACTCTAGCGGGAGGTTCCCTAGCACAGATACGCAGTATTTT.

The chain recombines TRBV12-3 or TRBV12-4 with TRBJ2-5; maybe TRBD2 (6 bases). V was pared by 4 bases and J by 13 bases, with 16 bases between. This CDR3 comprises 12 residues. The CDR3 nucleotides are TGTGCCAGCAGTTGGGGACTGTCGGAGGGGTACTTC. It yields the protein CASSWGLSEGYF.

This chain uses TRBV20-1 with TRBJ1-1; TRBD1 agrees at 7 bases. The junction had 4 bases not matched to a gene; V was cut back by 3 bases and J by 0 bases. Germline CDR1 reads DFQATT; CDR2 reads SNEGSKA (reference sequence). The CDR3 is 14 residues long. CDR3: CSASSGQVNTEAFF. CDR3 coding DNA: TGCAGTGCTAGTTCCGGACAGGTGAACACTGAAGCTTTCTTT.

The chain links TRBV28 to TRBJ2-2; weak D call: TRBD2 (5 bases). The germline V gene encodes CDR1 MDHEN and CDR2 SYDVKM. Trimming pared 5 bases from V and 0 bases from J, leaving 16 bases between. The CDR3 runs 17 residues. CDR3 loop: CASSLLASSPNTGELFF. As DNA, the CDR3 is TGTGCCAGCAGTCTTCTGGCTAGCAGCCCGAACACCGGGGAGCTGTTTTTT.

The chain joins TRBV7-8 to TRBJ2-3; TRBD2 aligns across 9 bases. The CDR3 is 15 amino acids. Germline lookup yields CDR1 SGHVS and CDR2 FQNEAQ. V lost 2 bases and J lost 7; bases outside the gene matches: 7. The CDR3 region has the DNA TGTGCCAGCAGCTTACGGCGGGGGGGCCGAAATACGCAGTATTTT. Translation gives CASSLRRGGRNTQYF.

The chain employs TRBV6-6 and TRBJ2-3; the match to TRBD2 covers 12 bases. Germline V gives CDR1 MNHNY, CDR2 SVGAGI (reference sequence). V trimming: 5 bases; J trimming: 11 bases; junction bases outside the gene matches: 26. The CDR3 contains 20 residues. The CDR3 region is CASSHDGLAGSHYGRPGQYF. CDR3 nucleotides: TGTGCCAGCAGTCACGACGGACTAGCGGGATCACACTACGGTCGTCCTGGGCAGTATTTT.

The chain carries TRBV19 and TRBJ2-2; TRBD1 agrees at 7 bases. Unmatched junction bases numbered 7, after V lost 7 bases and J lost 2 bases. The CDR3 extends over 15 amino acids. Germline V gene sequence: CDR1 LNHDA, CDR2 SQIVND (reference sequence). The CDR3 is CASKIGTDNTGELFF. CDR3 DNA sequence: TGTGCCAGTAAAATCGGGACAGATAACACCGGGGAGCTGTTTTTT.

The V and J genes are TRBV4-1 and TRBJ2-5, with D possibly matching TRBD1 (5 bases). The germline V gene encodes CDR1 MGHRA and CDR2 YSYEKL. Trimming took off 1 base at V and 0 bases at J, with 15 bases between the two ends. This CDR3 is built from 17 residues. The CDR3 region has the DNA TGCGCCAGCAGCCAAGTCCTCCTAAACAGGAACCAAGAGACCCAGTACTTC. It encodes CASSQVLLNRNQETQYF.

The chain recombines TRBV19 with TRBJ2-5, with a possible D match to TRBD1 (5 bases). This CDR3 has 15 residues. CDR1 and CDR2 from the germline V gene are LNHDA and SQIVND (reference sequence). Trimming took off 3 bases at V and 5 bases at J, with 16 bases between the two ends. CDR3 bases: TGTGCCAGTAGTATCTCCAAATACAGGATGGAGACCCAGTACTTC. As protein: CASSISKYRMETQYF.

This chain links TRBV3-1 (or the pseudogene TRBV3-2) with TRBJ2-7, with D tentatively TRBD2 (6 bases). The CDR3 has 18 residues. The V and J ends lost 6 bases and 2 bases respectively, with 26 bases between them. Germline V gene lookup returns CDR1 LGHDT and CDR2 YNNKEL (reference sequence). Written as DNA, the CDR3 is TGTGCCAGCAGAACCCCCGCGGGACGACGCTTACTTACCTACGAGCAGTACTTC. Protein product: CASRTPAGRRLLTYEQYF.

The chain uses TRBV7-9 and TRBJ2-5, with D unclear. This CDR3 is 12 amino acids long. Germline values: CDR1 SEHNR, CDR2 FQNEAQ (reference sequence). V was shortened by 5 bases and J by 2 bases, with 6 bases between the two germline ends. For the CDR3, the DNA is TGTGCCAGCAGCCGAACTCAAGAGACCCAGTACTTC. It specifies CASSRTQETQYF.

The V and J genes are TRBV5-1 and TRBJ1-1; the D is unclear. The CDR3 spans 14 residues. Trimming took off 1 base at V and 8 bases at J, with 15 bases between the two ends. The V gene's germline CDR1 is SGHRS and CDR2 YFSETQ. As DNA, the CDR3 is TGCGCCAGCAGCTTGTTGCAGGAGGGAGTAGAAGCTTTCTTT. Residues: CASSLLQEGVEAFF.

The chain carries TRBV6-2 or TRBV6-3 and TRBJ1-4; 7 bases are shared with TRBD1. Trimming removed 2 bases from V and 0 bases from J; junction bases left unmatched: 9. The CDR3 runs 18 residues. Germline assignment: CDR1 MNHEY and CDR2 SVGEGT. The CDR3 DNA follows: TGTGCCAGCAGTTACCACCCAACAGGGGAATCAACTAATGAAAAACTGTTTTTT. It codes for CASSYHPTGESTNEKLFF.

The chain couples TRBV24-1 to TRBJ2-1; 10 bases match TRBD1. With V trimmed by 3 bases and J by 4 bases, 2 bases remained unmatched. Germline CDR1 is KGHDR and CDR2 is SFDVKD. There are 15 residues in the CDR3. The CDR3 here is CATSDPGQGYNEQFF. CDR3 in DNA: TGTGCCACCAGTGATCCGGGACAGGGGTACAATGAGCAGTTCTTC.

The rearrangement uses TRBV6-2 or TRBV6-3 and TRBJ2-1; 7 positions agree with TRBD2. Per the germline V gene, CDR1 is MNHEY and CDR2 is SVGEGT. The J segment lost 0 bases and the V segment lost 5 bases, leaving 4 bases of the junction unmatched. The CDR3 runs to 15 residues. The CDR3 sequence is CASSTGGSSYNEQFF. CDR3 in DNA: TGTGCCAGCAGTACGGGCGGGAGCTCCTACAATGAGCAGTTCTTC.

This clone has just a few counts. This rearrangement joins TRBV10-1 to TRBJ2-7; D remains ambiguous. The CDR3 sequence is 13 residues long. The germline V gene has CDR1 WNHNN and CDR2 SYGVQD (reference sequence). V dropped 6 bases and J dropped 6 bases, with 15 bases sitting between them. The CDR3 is CASRPDLEREQYF. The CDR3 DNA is TGCGCCAGCAGACCGGATCTCGAGCGCGAGCAGTACTTC.

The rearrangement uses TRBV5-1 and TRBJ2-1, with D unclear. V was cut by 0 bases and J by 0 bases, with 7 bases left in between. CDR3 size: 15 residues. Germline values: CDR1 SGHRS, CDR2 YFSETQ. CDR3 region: CASSLEASSYNEQFF. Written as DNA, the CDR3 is TGCGCCAGCAGCTTGGAAGCGAGCTCCTACAATGAGCAGTTCTTC.

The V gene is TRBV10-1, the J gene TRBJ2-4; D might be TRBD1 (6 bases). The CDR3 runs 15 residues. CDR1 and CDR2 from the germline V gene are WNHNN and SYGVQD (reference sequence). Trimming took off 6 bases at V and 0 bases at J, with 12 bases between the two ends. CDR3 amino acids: CASRGHQVAKNIQYF. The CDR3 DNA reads TGCGCCAGCAGGGGACATCAGGTAGCCAAAAACATTCAGTACTTC.

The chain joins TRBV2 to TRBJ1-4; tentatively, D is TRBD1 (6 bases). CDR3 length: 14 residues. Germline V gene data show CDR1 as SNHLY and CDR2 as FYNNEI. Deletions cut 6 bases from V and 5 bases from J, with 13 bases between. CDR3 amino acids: CASSRQAVNEKLFF. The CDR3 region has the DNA TGTGCCAGCAGCAGACAGGCGGTGAATGAAAAACTGTTTTTT.